This T cell receptor beta chain originates from a study of CD8+ T cells in alopecia areata. Study outcomes and limitations: For lesional scalp, especially alopecia totalis/universalis, clonality was higher than in normal scalp. Relative to mice, TCR sharing across patients was less clear, a difference possibly HLA-related.

Notes on this clone: The antigen remains unidentified.

cDNA prepared by RNA extraction and subsequent reverse transcription served as the template for sequencing. Profiling relied on immunoSEQ multiplex PCR, and the TCRdb table lists in-frame clones only, not all of them. Here the sample spans tens of thousands of clones, around two thirds being singletons. Specimens obtained from alopecia areata patients comprised lesional scalp punch biopsies and peripheral blood. The CDR3 runs 19 residues. The chain combines TRBV21-1 with TRBJ2-7; the table's D call of TRBD2 was not tested on the DNA. TRBV21-1 corresponds to a pseudogene. The receptor comes from a human donor with alopecia areata. Sequencing was done on a sample of NKG2D-high CD8+ T cells sorted from blood. The CDR3 loop is CASSKVGGGEEPKIYEQYF. The CDR3 bases are TGTGCCAGCAGCAAAGTAGGAGGAGGGGAAGAACCGAAAATCTACGAGCAGTACTTC.